The clone carrying this T cell receptor beta chain was observed a few times. RNA transcripts gave rise to amplified TCR beta CDR3 regions. The HTBI primer set served for first-round RT-PCR of the TCR CDR3. TCRdb analysed the multiplex PCR reads with MiXCR anew, one entry per CDR3 protein. The table lists about 640,000 distinct CDR3 sequences, about 20% of them singletons. These data are taken from a study of T cells in Graves' hyperthyroidism and ophthalmopathy. Germline CDR1 reads SGHRS; CDR2 reads YFSETQ. This CDR3 region has 15 residues. Between the trimmed V and J ends, which lost 4 bases and 4 bases, there was a span of 15 bases.

This chain uses TRBV5-1 with TRBJ1-5; a possible D gene is TRBD1 (5 bases). The sequence derives from a man in his thirties or forties with Graves' ophthalmopathy. The sample comprised blood. As DNA, the CDR3 is TGCGCCAGCAGCGACGGGACGGTGCCGAATCAGCCCCAGCATTTT. Translated: CASSDGTVPNQPQHF. Drawing the rest from reference TRBV5-1 and TRBJ1-5, the complete variable domain is KAGVTQTPRYLIKTRGQQVTLSCSPISGHRSVSWYQQTPGQGLQFLFEYFSETQRNKGNFPGRFSGRQFSNSRSEMNVSTLELGDSALYLCASSDGTVPNQPQHFGDGTRLSIL.